This TCR beta chain was retrieved from a study of cytomegalovirus exposure and HLA in healthy donors. The study's findings and limits: Most of the TCR beta V segments (in an earlier analysis) were productive either about 87% or about 30% of the time. V- and J-gene trimming in TCR beta was tied to a missense DCLRE1C variant by an analysis performed later.

CDR1 SGHVS and CDR2 FNYEAQ come from the germline V gene. The ends were cut back, 11 bases at V and 3 bases at J, with 5 bases in the middle. This CDR3 is built from 10 residues. As for this clone: Its antigen is not identified.

In the PCR, 60 Vbeta and 13 Jbeta primers were used. Assay: immunoSEQ multiplex PCR; the TCRdb copy retains only in-frame clones and omits some. The sample lists around 150,000 clones, around four fifths occurring once. This sequence originates from a boy aged 2 to 9 in good health and CMV-seronegative. The rearrangement links TRBV7-6 to TRBJ1-3; D is unclear. Sequencing used PBMCs. The DNA of the CDR3 is TGTGCCTCGGGTGGAAACACCATATATTTT. Its protein product is CASGGNTIYF.